A single T cell receptor beta chain is shown here with its context. This clone appeared a single time. What antigen it recognizes has not been identified. It has no much larger one-base neighbor in the sample; base qualities were not kept. Cut back by 5 bases and 5 bases, the V and J ends lie 6 bases apart. CDR1 and CDR2 are read off the germline V gene as MDHEN and SYDVKM. The CDR3 sequence holds 12 residues, the cysteine and phenylalanine included. The DNA shown is the 36-base CDR3, in frame from base 1. The record originates from a study of T cell responses to AZD1222 COVID-19 vaccine (dated by TCRdb to the early 2020s). In the study overall: A total of 230 to 250 trial participants underwent TCR sequencing, of whom around 200 received two doses of AZD1222 and about 25 received two doses of the MenACWY control vaccine. Enrollment into the trials was organized by age into subgroups of 18-55, 56-69 and 70-plus years, and those subgroups contained roughly 140, 27 and 60 TCR-sequenced participants, respectively.

The CDR3 regions of human TCRbeta chains were analyzed by immunosequencing. For the original study's pipeline: TCRs in the repertoires were matched against a reference library of SARS-CoV-2-specific TCRs that had been generated with the MIRA antigen-specificity platform. Breadth was defined as the fraction of unique TCRs that were SARS-CoV-2-associated, and depth was defined as the fraction of total T cells that were SARS-CoV-2-associated. Using the MIRA data, each spike-specific TCR was assigned both to the spike region to which the TCR was reactive and to a CD4 or CD8 class. Log10-transformed breadth and depth values were compared by one-way ANOVA with Sidak's multiple comparisons tests. Not all clones reach the TCRdb copy of this immuneACCESS table, which keeps in-frame sequences only. Checked studies attribute under half of the gap to unresolved V genes and leave the rest unexplained. That table gives V, J and clone size, and the DNA gave D and trimming. This sample is represented by roughly 110,000 clones; less than 95% of them were singletons. The ten largest clones represent roughly 8% of the sample.

Per the publication, the time point label means: about 28 days (+/-7) after the second vaccine dose. AZD1222 recipients given second doses at about 4 weeks or at about 12 weeks were pooled, since spike-specific TCR depth and breadth were not found to differ between the two schedules. The vaccinee samples were drawn from two UK trials, COV001 and COV002, one of which was a single-blind randomized controlled phase 2/3 trial testing AZD1222 (ChAdOx1 nCoV-19) in healthy adults. For TCRbeta chain sequencing, PBMC samples from trial participants were taken at day 0 and at day 28 after the second dose. Results the study describes overall, beyond this receptor: The 56-69-year group was small, and its depth increase did not reach significance, likely because of low power. Vaccine-associated CD4 TCRs spanned the whole spike protein, with dominant responses in regions 160-218 and 743-854. Reportedly, almost half of the unique spike-specific TCRs recognized epitopes lying outside the regions that are mutated in the B.1.351 and B.1.1.7 variants. Conclusions about previously exposed vaccinees were limited because only six or seven AZD1222 recipients were SARS-CoV-2 seropositive at baseline. Because no samples from the day 14 peak response were available, repertoires could be characterized only after the peak T cell response. After two AZD1222 doses, both the breadth and the depth of spike-specific TCRs were significantly higher than at day 0 and than in MenACWY recipients. Participants were mostly white British and included more females than males, and it was suggested by the authors that clonal diversity may have been underestimated.

The sequence was obtained from an adult who received the AZD1222 COVID-19 vaccine. The rearranged chain carries TRBV28 and TRBJ1-4; the D gene assignment is ambiguous. The specimen comprised peripheral blood, sampled 28 days after the second AZD1222 dose. The DNA reads TGTGCCAGCAGTCCGGAGAATGAAAAACTGTTTTTT. Its translation is CASSPENEKLFF.